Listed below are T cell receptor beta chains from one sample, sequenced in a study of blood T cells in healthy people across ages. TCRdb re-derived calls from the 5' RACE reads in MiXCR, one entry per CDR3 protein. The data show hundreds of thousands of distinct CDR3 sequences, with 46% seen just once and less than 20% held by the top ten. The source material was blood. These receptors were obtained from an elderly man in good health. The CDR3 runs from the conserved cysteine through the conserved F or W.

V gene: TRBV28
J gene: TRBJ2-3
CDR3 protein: CASRIAGSTDTQYF

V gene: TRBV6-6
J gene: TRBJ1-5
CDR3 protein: CASSYGRDQPQHF

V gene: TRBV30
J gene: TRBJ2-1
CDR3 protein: CAWMRRGVEQFF

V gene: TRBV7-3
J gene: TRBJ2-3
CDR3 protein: CASSPDPGLGTDTQYF

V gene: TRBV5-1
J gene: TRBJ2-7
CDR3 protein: CASSPSGPHNEQYF

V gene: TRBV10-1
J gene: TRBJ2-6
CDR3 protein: CASTEAGGSEANVLTF

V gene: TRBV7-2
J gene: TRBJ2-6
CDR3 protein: CASSPTISGANVLTF

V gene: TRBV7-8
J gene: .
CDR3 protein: CASSLAGVAYNEQYF

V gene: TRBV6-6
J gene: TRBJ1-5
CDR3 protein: CASSYSPVSNQPQHF

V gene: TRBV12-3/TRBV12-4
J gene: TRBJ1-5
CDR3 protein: CASSGSQVLNQPQHF

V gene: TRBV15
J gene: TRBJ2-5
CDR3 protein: CATSRDRGGTETQYF

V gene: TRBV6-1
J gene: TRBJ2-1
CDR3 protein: CASSRSSGSWSDEQFF

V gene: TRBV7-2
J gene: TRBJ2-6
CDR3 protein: CASSFNIDRGSGANVLTF

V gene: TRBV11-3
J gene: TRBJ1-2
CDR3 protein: CASSSYQTDGYTF

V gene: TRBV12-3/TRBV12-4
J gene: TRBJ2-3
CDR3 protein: CASSRTGKSTDTQYF

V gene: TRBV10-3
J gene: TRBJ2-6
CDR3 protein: CAISELSLGTGVTGANVLTF

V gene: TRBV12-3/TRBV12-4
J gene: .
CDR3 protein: CASSLHDRETEQYF

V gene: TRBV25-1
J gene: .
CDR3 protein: CASSGATETQYF

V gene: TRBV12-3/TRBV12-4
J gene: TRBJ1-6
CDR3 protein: CASSPDIYNSPLHF

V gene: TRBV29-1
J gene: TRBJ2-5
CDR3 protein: CSVGGTFEQYF

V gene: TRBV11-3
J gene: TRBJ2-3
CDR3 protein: CASSLAQPTDTQYF

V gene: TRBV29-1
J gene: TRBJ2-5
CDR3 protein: CSAPHTGGGETQYF

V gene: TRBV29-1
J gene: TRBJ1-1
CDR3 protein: CSVGPGDTEAFF

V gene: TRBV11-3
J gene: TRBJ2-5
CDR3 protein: CASSSQAGLETQYF

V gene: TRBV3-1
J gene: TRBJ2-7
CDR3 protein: CASSQGRGRAYEQYF

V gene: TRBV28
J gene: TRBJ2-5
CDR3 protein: CASSPSIGLDGGETQYF

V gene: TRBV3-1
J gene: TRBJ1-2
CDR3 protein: CASSQEGQTNYGYTF

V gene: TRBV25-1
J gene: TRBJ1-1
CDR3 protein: CASSVYFDGTEAFF

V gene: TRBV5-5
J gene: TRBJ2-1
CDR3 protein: CASSLWGGGNEQFF

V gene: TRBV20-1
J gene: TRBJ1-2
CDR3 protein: CSASLHEQGFNGYTF

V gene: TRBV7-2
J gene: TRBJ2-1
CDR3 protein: CASTWGAGGCNEQFF

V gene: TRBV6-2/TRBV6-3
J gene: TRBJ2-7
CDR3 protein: CASTAISSYEQYF